Presented here are 25 T cell receptor beta chains from one specimen sequenced in a study of T cell responses to AZD1222 COVID-19 vaccine. This table comes from immunoSEQ multiplex PCR, and its TCRdb copy is limited to in-frame clones, with some not included. The sample has under 150,000 clones, 90% seen once. Sequencing used peripheral blood, obtained 28 days after the second AZD1222 dose. The origin of the receptors is an adult who received the AZD1222 COVID-19 vaccine.

This clone has a single count. The chain couples TRBV5-6 to TRBJ1-3; 7 bases line up with TRBD1. Germline CDR1 reads SGHDT; CDR2 reads YYEEEE. Losses at the gene ends were 4 bases for V and 0 bases for J; bases not matched to a gene: 10. The CDR3 contains 17 residues. CDR3 residues: CASSPGQLRYSGNTIYF. The CDR3 DNA reads TGTGCCAGCAGCCCGGGACAGTTGAGGTACTCTGGAAACACCATATATTTT.

The gene calls are TRBV18 and TRBJ1-3; D not resolved. The germline gives CDR1 KGHSH, CDR2 LQKENI. Trimming cost V 0 bases and J 3 bases, with 6 bases left between them. CDR3 size: 14 residues. CDR3: CASSPPADGNTIYF. The CDR3 nucleotides read TGTGCCAGCTCACCACCGGCAGATGGAAACACCATATATTTT.

The V call is TRBV6-2 or TRBV6-3, the J call TRBJ1-5; no reliable D call. Germline lookup yields CDR1 MNHEY and CDR2 SVGEGT. The CDR3 covers 16 residues. The germline V and J ends were trimmed by 5 bases and 6 bases, with 20 bases remaining between them. The CDR3 coding sequence is TGTGCCAGCAGTCGCGGGGTTCTTCTGCGCGGTCAGCCCCAGCATTTT. Amino acids: CASSRGVLLRGQPQHF.

The chain carries TRBV6-5 and TRBJ2-7, with TRBD2 identical over 8 bases. The J segment lost 6 bases and the V segment lost 2 bases, leaving 6 bases of the junction unmatched. This CDR3 spans 14 amino acids. From germline, CDR1 is MNHEY and CDR2 SVGAGI. The CDR3 here is CASSYRTSFGEQYF. CDR3 DNA: TGTGCCAGCAGTTACCGGACTAGCTTCGGCGAGCAGTACTTC.

The genes are TRBV7-8 and TRBJ1-1; TRBD1 might be the D (5 bases). The germline gives CDR1 SGHVS, CDR2 FQNEAQ. The CDR3 extends over 14 amino acids. V was clipped by 0 bases and J by 5 bases, with 10 bases between them. The CDR3 loop reads CASSLAREGTEAFF. The DNA for the CDR3 is TGTGCCAGCAGCTTAGCGCGGGAGGGGACTGAAGCTTTCTTT.

V gene TRBV27 combines with J gene TRBJ2-5; D is possibly TRBD1 or TRBD2 (6 bases each). Germline CDR1 MNHEY, CDR2 SMNVEV (reference sequence). The V end was cut by 7 bases, the J end by 7 bases, with 13 bases between. The CDR3 runs 12 residues. Written as DNA, the CDR3 is TGTGCCAGCAAGGGGGGCGGGGCGACCCAGTACTTC. Translation gives CASKGGGATQYF.

The CDR3 spells CASSDGQGTSGYTF. The CDR3 DNA follows: TGTGCCAGCAGTGACGGACAGGGGACTAGTGGCTACACCTTC. The chain joins TRBV6-1 to TRBJ1-2, with 9 nucleotides matching TRBD1. The CDR3 totals 14 residues. V lost 3 bases, J lost 7 bases, and 6 bases stayed unmatched. Germline CDR1 reads MNHNS; CDR2 reads SASEGT.

This chain links TRBV2 with TRBJ1-2, with 7 bases matching TRBD1. CDR1 and CDR2 from the germline V gene are SNHLY and FYNNEI. V was clipped by 6 bases and J by 0 bases; unmatched bases: 10. The length of the CDR3 is 16 residues. DNA of the CDR3: TGTGCCAGCAGGGACAGGAGTTACACCGCTAACTATGGCTACACCTTC. This translates into CASRDRSYTANYGYTF. Drawing the rest from reference TRBV2 and TRBJ1-2, the complete variable domain is EPEVTQTPSHQVTQMGQEVILRCVPISNHLYFYWYRQILGQKVEFLVSFYNNEISEKSEIFDDQFSVERPDGSNFTLKIRSTKLEDSAMYFCASRDRSYTANYGYTFGSGTRLTVV.

V is TRBV5-4 and J is TRBJ2-2, with 8 bases matching TRBD2. The V segment lost 2 bases and the J segment 5 bases; nucleotides outside the gene matches: 8. CDR3 size: 16 residues. Per germline, CDR1 SGHNT and CDR2 YYREEE (reference sequence). As DNA, the CDR3 is TGTGCCAGCAGCTTCGGTCGGGGGGGATCGACCGGGGAGCTGTTTTTT. Encoded protein: CASSFGRGGSTGELFF.

The chain recombines TRBV3-1 (or the pseudogene TRBV3-2) with TRBJ1-1; D gene ambiguous. V was clipped by 4 bases and J by 8 bases, with 17 bases between them. This CDR3 has 14 residues. Germline V gene sequence: CDR1 LGHDT, CDR2 YNNKEL (reference sequence). The DNA for the CDR3 is TGTGCCAGCAGCCGAGACACCGCTAGCCACGAAGCTTTCTTT. Protein sequence: CASSRDTASHEAFF.

The V gene is TRBV4-2, the J gene TRBJ2-6; D is unresolved. V was shortened by 1 base and J by 0 bases, with 10 bases between the two germline ends. Looked up from germline, CDR1 is LGHNA and CDR2 is YNFKEQ. The CDR3 is made up of 17 amino acids. The CDR3 region has the DNA TGTGCCAGCAGCCAAGTAGTTGACCACTCTGGGGCCAACGTCCTGACTTTC. Translated: CASSQVVDHSGANVLTF.

The V call is TRBV5-1, the J call TRBJ1-1; maybe TRBD1 (6 bases). The CDR3 loop spans 13 amino acids. Germline CDR1 and CDR2: SGHRS and YFSETQ. V lost 5 bases to trimming and J lost 1 base, with 9 bases between them. The CDR3: CASRWDTNTEAFF. The DNA of the CDR3 is TGCGCCAGCAGATGGGACACGAACACTGAAGCTTTCTTT.

As to this clone: Other DNA variants within this sample encode the same CDR3. The chain has TRBV6-5 and TRBJ1-1; TRBD1 agrees at 8 bases. Germline V gene sequence: CDR1 MNHEY, CDR2 SVGAGI. The ends lost 2 bases at V and 1 base at J; junction bases unmatched: 3. The CDR3 runs 15 residues. CDR3 residues: CASSYGGTGNTEAFF. The DNA of the CDR3 is TGTGCCAGCAGTTACGGTGGGACAGGGAACACTGAAGCTTTCTTT.

The rearrangement uses TRBV2 and TRBJ2-2; TRBD1 matches at 8 bases. Germline values: CDR1 SNHLY, CDR2 FYNNEI. J lost 2 bases, V lost 6 bases, and 2 bases had no gene match. The length of the CDR3 is 14 residues. The CDR3 sequence: CASRDRVNTGELFF. The DNA for the CDR3 is TGTGCCAGCAGGGACAGGGTAAACACCGGGGAGCTGTTTTTT.

The genes are TRBV13 and TRBJ1-6, with no clear D. Germline V CDR1 and CDR2: PRHDT, FYEKMQ (reference sequence). This CDR3 spans 14 amino acids. V gave up 0 bases and J gave up 0 bases, with 0 bases separating them. CDR3 amino acids: CASSLGSYNSPLHF. CDR3 DNA sequence: TGTGCCAGCAGCTTAGGCTCCTATAATTCACCCCTCCACTTT. Drawing the rest from reference TRBV13 and TRBJ1-6, the complete variable domain is AAGVIQSPRHLIKEKRETATLKCYPIPRHDTVYWYQQGPGQDPQFLISFYEKMQSDKGSIPDRFSAQQFSDYHSELNMSSLELGDSALYFCASSLGSYNSPLHFGNGTRLTVT.

The chain combines TRBV2 with TRBJ1-5, with D unclear. CDR1 and CDR2 from the germline V gene are SNHLY and FYNNEI. The V end lost 1 base, the J end lost 11 bases, and 6 bases lay between the germline ends. This CDR3 has 11 residues. CDR3 DNA: TGTGCCAGCAGTGAAGTGGGTTCCCAGCATTTT. Its protein product is CASSEVGSQHF.

The chain employs TRBV7-9 and TRBJ2-7; D possibly uses TRBD1 or TRBD2 (7 bases each). CDR1 and CDR2 from the germline V gene are SEHNR and FQNEAQ (reference sequence). The CDR3 is 15 amino acids. Deletions cut 5 bases from V and 7 bases from J, with 21 bases between. The CDR3 DNA is TGTGCCAGCAGCCCAGGGGGACTTTCAGCGGGAGAGCAGTACTTC. It translates to CASSPGGLSAGEQYF.

The rearrangement joins TRBV7-8 to TRBJ1-5, with TRBD1 matching over 9 bases. Germline CDR1 and CDR2: SGHVS and FQNEAQ. This CDR3 contains 15 residues. After removal of 0 bases from V and 4 bases from J, the junction contained 1 base not matched to a gene. Here the CDR3 DNA reads TGTGCCAGCAGCTTAGCCGGACAGGGGAATCAGCCCCAGCATTTT. It yields the protein CASSLAGQGNQPQHF.

The chain carries TRBV6-5 and TRBJ1-4; maybe TRBD1 (5 bases). Deletions cut 6 bases from V and 5 bases from J, with 13 bases between. Germline V CDR1 and CDR2: MNHEY, SVGAGI. The CDR3 spans 14 residues. In DNA form, the CDR3 reads TGTGCCAGCAGGGTTGACAGTGCGAATGAAAAACTGTTTTTT. It encodes CASRVDSANEKLFF.

J is TRBJ2-3 and V is TRBV10-3; unclear D gene. This CDR3 is 11 amino acids long. CDR1 ENHRY and CDR2 SYGVKD come from the germline V gene. Trimming removed 0 bases at V and 5 bases at J, with 0 bases between. The CDR3 DNA reads TGTGCCATCAGTGAGTCAGATACGCAGTATTTT. This translates into CAISESDTQYF.

V and J are TRBV4-3 and TRBJ2-3, with D unresolved. This CDR3 has 15 residues. V was clipped by 0 bases and J by 0 bases, with 7 bases between them. The V gene's germline CDR1 is LGHNA and CDR2 YSLEER. The CDR3 sequence: CASSQDYGSTDTQYF. In DNA, the CDR3 is TGCGCCAGCAGCCAAGATTACGGCAGCACAGATACGCAGTATTTT.

V gene TRBV4-2 combines with J gene TRBJ2-1; D is possibly TRBD1 (6 bases). The V gene's germline CDR1 is LGHNA and CDR2 YNFKEQ. This CDR3 has 17 amino acids. The ends were cut back, 3 bases at V and 0 bases at J, with 15 bases in the middle. CDR3 region: CASSQEAGASSYNEQFF. CDR3 in DNA: TGTGCCAGCAGCCAGGAAGCAGGGGCCAGCTCCTACAATGAGCAGTTCTTC.

V usage is TRBV6-2 or TRBV6-3 and J usage is TRBJ2-7; 7 bases are shared with TRBD1. Trimming took 5 bases from V and 1 from J; bases not matched to a gene: 11. The CDR3 extends over 16 amino acids. Germline V gene data show CDR1 as MNHEY and CDR2 as SVGEGT. CDR3 sequence (DNA): TGTGCCAGCAGTGACCGACAGGGAACGAGGTCCTACGAGCAGTACTTC. This translates into CASSDRQGTRSYEQYF.

The sample holds one count of this clone. The J gene is TRBJ1-3, the V gene TRBV7-9; D is ambiguous. Germline V lookup: CDR1 SEHNR, CDR2 FQNEAQ (reference sequence). The germline V and J ends were trimmed by 11 bases and 0 bases, with 14 bases remaining between them. This CDR3 is 14 amino acids long. The CDR3 sequence: CAHRGNVSGNTIYF. The CDR3, as DNA: TGTGCCCACCGGGGAAATGTCTCTGGAAACACCATATATTTT.

This chain links TRBV5-5 with TRBJ1-1; TRBD1 agrees at 7 bases. The CDR3 spans 15 residues. Germline V lookup: CDR1 SGHKS, CDR2 YYEKEE (reference sequence). Trimming cost V 4 bases and J 1 base; bases outside gene matches: 7. In DNA form, the CDR3 reads TGTGCCAGCAGCGGTACGGGACAGCCGAACACTGAAGCTTTCTTT. It translates to CASSGTGQPNTEAFF.